This T cell receptor (beta chain) emerged from a study of tumor and adjacent non-tumor tissue in lung cancer. The CDR3 loop spans 15 amino acids. CDR1 and CDR2 from the germline V gene are MGHRA and YSYEKL. This sample's RNA came from whole unsorted tissue. Distant lung tissue was collected more than 3 cm away from the tumor edge. A modified ARM-PCR protocol with three rounds of nested PCR amplified TCRbeta. Using its own MiXCR run on the multiplex PCR reads, TCRdb lists one record per CDR3 protein. The sample holds almost 75,000 distinct CDR3 sequences, 55% to 70% seen once. Notes on this clonotype: Its ends do not fully match the called genes, so a read error is possible.

V gene TRBV4-1 combines with J gene TRBJ2-5, with TRBD2 identical over 7 bases. The TCR sequence derives from a woman aged 50 to 65 with non-small cell lung cancer. Sequenced sample: distant non-tumor lung tissue. The CDR3 protein is CASSQELRSREAQYF. The CDR3 DNA is TGCGCCAGTAGCCAAGAATTGCGTTCCCGGGAGGCCCAGTACTTC.